Sequencing of this T cell receptor (beta chain) was carried out in a study of blood T cell repertoires in COVID-19. Overall study context: There were acute and convalescent COVID-19 samples, and they came from the United States, Italy and Spain. Sample material is recorded as cDNA or gDNA derived from T cells, B-cell-depleted T cells, or PBMCs.

As originally analysed: Scientists estimated how many nucleated cells there were by amplifying reference gene primers. Sequenced by immunoSEQ multiplex PCR; TCRdb stores in-frame clones only, minus some. The V and J calls and the clone size are those of that table, but D and trimming were determined from the DNA. Here the sample spans tens of thousands of clones, more than 75% being singletons. The CDR3 runs to 14 residues. In germline, CDR1 is LGHDT, CDR2 YNNKEL (reference sequence). V trimming: 1 base; J trimming: 6 bases; junction bases outside the gene matches: 3. The V call is TRBV3-1 (or the pseudogene TRBV3-2), the J call TRBJ1-2, with TRBD1 matching over 9 bases. The sequenced sample was peripheral blood. The receptor comes from a woman aged 55-69 years with COVID-19, enrolled during active disease. CDR3 sequence reads: CASSQVNRGHGYTF. For the CDR3, the DNA is TGTGCCAGCAGCCAAGTGAACAGGGGGCATGGCTACACCTTC.